Listed below are T cell receptor beta chains from one sample, sequenced in a study of cytotoxic CD8 clonotypes in ibrutinib-treated CLL. Repertoires were generated with immunoSEQ multiplex PCR, while TCRdb's copy carries only in-frame clones and drops some. The top ten hold roughly 25% of the sample, which has some 92,000 clones, over 60% seen once. Sample: PBMCs, taken after 24 months of ibrutinib treatment. All receptors come from a human donor with chronic lymphocytic leukemia. The CDR3 runs from the conserved cysteine through the conserved F or W. Fields, in order: clone size, V gene, D gene, J gene, CDR3 length, CDR3 DNA, CDR3 protein. D genes are given only for firm matches. Where a row states a size, it is once, few, many or the class of an expanded clone; other rows omit it.

clone size: once; V gene: TRBV5-6; D gene: NA; J gene: TRBJ2-3; CDR3 length: 16; CDR3 DNA: TGTGCCAGCAGCTTGGGACCACCAACGACACTCGATACGCAGTATTTT; CDR3 protein: CASSLGPPTTLDTQYF
clone size: few; V gene: TRBV29-1; D gene: TRBD1; J gene: TRBJ1-4; CDR3 length: 13; CDR3 DNA: TGCAGCGCCGACGACAGGGCTAATGAAAAACTGTTTTTT; CDR3 protein: CSADDRANEKLFF
clone size: once; V gene: TRBV19; D gene: NA; J gene: TRBJ1-3; CDR3 length: 15; CDR3 DNA: TGTGCCAGTAGTCGGACGGTTAGCTCTGGAAACACCATATATTTT; CDR3 protein: CASSRTVSSGNTIYF
clone size: NA; V gene: TRBV7-3; D gene: NA; J gene: TRBJ2-7; CDR3 length: 12; CDR3 DNA: TGTGCCAGCAGCTTAAACGGTCCGCCCGAAATCTTC; CDR3 protein: CASSLNGPPEIF
clone size: NA; V gene: TRBV5-1; D gene: NA; J gene: TRBJ2-4; CDR3 length: 14; CDR3 DNA: TGCGCCAGCAGCTTGGAAACGGCGGGGAACATTCAGTACTTC; CDR3 protein: CASSLETAGNIQYF
clone size: NA; V gene: TRBV4-3; D gene: TRBD2; J gene: TRBJ2-2; CDR3 length: 17; CDR3 DNA: TGCGCCAGCAGCCGAAATAGCGGGGGATCGAACACCGGGGAGCTGTTTTTT; CDR3 protein: CASSRNSGGSNTGELFF
clone size: few; V gene: TRBV6-1; D gene: NA; J gene: TRBJ2-2; CDR3 length: 12; CDR3 DNA: TGTGGTTGTGGCAGGGGCACCGGGGAGCTGTTTTTT; CDR3 protein: CGCGRGTGELFF
clone size: NA; V gene: TRBV19; D gene: NA; J gene: TRBJ1-2; CDR3 length: 15; CDR3 DNA: TGTGCCAGTAGACCCTTTTCTTCCGGGTCCTATGGCTACACCTTC; CDR3 protein: CASRPFSSGSYGYTF
clone size: NA; V gene: TRBV9; D gene: NA; J gene: TRBJ2-3; CDR3 length: 13; CDR3 DNA: TGTGCCAGCAGCGTAGTCCCAACACATACGCAGTATTTT; CDR3 protein: CASSVVPTHTQYF
clone size: NA; V gene: TRBV2; D gene: NA; J gene: TRBJ2-7; CDR3 length: 14; CDR3 DNA: TGTGCCAGCAGGCCAGACAGATCATTTTACGAGCAGTACTTC; CDR3 protein: CASRPDRSFYEQYF
clone size: NA; V gene: TRBV5-1; D gene: NA; J gene: TRBJ2-1; CDR3 length: 12; CDR3 DNA: TGCGCCAGCAGCCTATACGACAATGAGCAGTTCTTC; CDR3 protein: CASSLYDNEQFF
clone size: NA; V gene: TRBV9; D gene: NA; J gene: TRBJ1-6; CDR3 length: 15; CDR3 DNA: TGTGCCAGCAGCGGGGGGGCCTTCCCCTATTCACCCCTCCACTTT; CDR3 protein: CASSGGAFPYSPLHF
clone size: NA; V gene: TRBV29-1; D gene: NA; J gene: TRBJ1-4; CDR3 length: 12; CDR3 DNA: TGCAGCGTTGAACCCGGGGGGGAAAAACTGTTTTTT; CDR3 protein: CSVEPGGEKLFF
clone size: NA; V gene: TRBV5-1; D gene: NA; J gene: TRBJ2-5; CDR3 length: 15; CDR3 DNA: TGCGCCAGCAGCCCCGGCTCATACACTGTGGAGACCCAGTACTTC; CDR3 protein: CASSPGSYTVETQYF
clone size: NA; V gene: TRBV5-6; D gene: NA; J gene: TRBJ1-1; CDR3 length: 14; CDR3 DNA: TGTGCCAGCAGCCCCAGCCTACGCGGGACTGAAGCTTTCTTT; CDR3 protein: CASSPSLRGTEAFF
clone size: NA; V gene: TRBV19; D gene: TRBD2; J gene: TRBJ2-1; CDR3 length: 16; CDR3 DNA: TGTGCCAGTAGTACCTTAGCGGGAGTCACTTACAATGAGCAGTTCTTC; CDR3 protein: CASSTLAGVTYNEQFF
clone size: once; V gene: TRBV7-2; D gene: NA; J gene: TRBJ2-3; CDR3 length: 14; CDR3 DNA: TGTGCCAGCAGCTTACAGGGAGACACAGATACGCAGTATTTT; CDR3 protein: CASSLQGDTDTQYF
clone size: NA; V gene: TRBV18; D gene: NA; J gene: TRBJ2-1; CDR3 length: 12; CDR3 DNA: TGTGCCAGCTCACGATCCGGGACAGAGCAGTTCTTC; CDR3 protein: CASSRSGTEQFF
clone size: NA; V gene: TRBV19; D gene: NA; J gene: TRBJ1-6; CDR3 length: 15; CDR3 DNA: TGTGCCAGTCGGACCCCCGGGAACCTTTTTTCACCCCTCCACTTT; CDR3 protein: CASRTPGNLFSPLHF
clone size: NA; V gene: TRBV4-1; D gene: TRBD1; J gene: TRBJ1-6; CDR3 length: 16; CDR3 DNA: TGCGCCAGCAGCCAGACCGGGACAGGGAATAATTCACCCCTCCACTTT; CDR3 protein: CASSQTGTGNNSPLHF
clone size: NA; V gene: TRBV7-2; D gene: NA; J gene: TRBJ1-1; CDR3 length: 15; CDR3 DNA: TGTGCCAGCAGCTCCCCGGGGCCCCGGGACACTGAAGCTTTCTTT; CDR3 protein: CASSSPGPRDTEAFF
clone size: NA; V gene: TRBV5-1; D gene: TRBD2; J gene: TRBJ2-1; CDR3 length: 15; CDR3 DNA: TGCGCCAGCAGCGAGTCGCTAGCGGGAGTAAATGAGCAGTTCTTC; CDR3 protein: CASSESLAGVNEQFF
clone size: NA; V gene: TRBV4-3; D gene: NA; J gene: TRBJ1-2; CDR3 length: 13; CDR3 DNA: TGCGCCAGCAGCCAAGAGCCAGGTTATGGCTACACCTTC; CDR3 protein: CASSQEPGYGYTF
clone size: NA; V gene: TRBV7-7; D gene: NA; J gene: TRBJ2-2; CDR3 length: 14; CDR3 DNA: TGTGCTAGCAGCCAGGGAACGAACACCGGGGAGCTGTTTTTT; CDR3 protein: CASSQGTNTGELFF
clone size: NA; V gene: TRBV6-6; D gene: NA; J gene: TRBJ1-3; CDR3 length: 16; CDR3 DNA: TGTGCCAGCAGTTACTCCCAGGGAGGGCTTGGAAACACCATATATTTT; CDR3 protein: CASSYSQGGLGNTIYF
clone size: NA; V gene: TRBV28; D gene: TRBD1; J gene: TRBJ1-2; CDR3 length: 14; CDR3 DNA: TGTGCCAGCAGTTTGGATCCGACAGGGATAGGCTACACCTTC; CDR3 protein: CASSLDPTGIGYTF
clone size: NA; V gene: TRBV7-9; D gene: NA; J gene: TRBJ1-2; CDR3 length: 15; CDR3 DNA: TGTGCCAGCAGCTTAGTCGGAGGAGTAAACTATGGCTACACCTTC; CDR3 protein: CASSLVGGVNYGYTF
clone size: NA; V gene: TRBV4-1; D gene: TRBD2; J gene: TRBJ2-3; CDR3 length: 16; CDR3 DNA: TGCGCCAGCAGCCCCCGACTAGCTCTATCTACAGATACGCAGTATTTT; CDR3 protein: CASSPRLALSTDTQYF
clone size: many; V gene: TRBV13; D gene: NA; J gene: TRBJ1-1; CDR3 length: 13; CDR3 DNA: TGTGCCAGCAGCTTAGGGGCAGGCCCTGAAGCTTTCTTT; CDR3 protein: CASSLGAGPEAFF
clone size: NA; V gene: TRBV5-1; D gene: TRBD2; J gene: TRBJ2-2; CDR3 length: 16; CDR3 DNA: TGCGCCAGCGCGACTAGCGGGAGGCTGAACACCGGGGAGCTGTTTTTT; CDR3 protein: CASATSGRLNTGELFF
clone size: NA; V gene: TRBV19; D gene: TRBD1; J gene: TRBJ1-5; CDR3 length: 13; CDR3 DNA: TGTGCCAGTAGTACTCAGGGGGTGGGGCCCCAGCATTTT; CDR3 protein: CASSTQGVGPQHF
clone size: NA; V gene: TRBV5-1; D gene: TRBD1; J gene: TRBJ2-1; CDR3 length: 15; CDR3 DNA: TGCGCCAGCAGCTTGGGGACAGGGGGCACGAATGAGCAGTTCTTC; CDR3 protein: CASSLGTGGTNEQFF
clone size: NA; V gene: TRBV5-1; D gene: NA; J gene: TRBJ1-2; CDR3 length: 13; CDR3 DNA: TGCGCCAGCAGCTTGACAACTAACTATGGCTACACCTTC; CDR3 protein: CASSLTTNYGYTF
clone size: NA; V gene: TRBV7-9; D gene: NA; J gene: TRBJ1-1; CDR3 length: 14; CDR3 DNA: TGTGCCAGCAGCCGAACAGGTCGGGGCACTGAAGCTTTCTTT; CDR3 protein: CASSRTGRGTEAFF